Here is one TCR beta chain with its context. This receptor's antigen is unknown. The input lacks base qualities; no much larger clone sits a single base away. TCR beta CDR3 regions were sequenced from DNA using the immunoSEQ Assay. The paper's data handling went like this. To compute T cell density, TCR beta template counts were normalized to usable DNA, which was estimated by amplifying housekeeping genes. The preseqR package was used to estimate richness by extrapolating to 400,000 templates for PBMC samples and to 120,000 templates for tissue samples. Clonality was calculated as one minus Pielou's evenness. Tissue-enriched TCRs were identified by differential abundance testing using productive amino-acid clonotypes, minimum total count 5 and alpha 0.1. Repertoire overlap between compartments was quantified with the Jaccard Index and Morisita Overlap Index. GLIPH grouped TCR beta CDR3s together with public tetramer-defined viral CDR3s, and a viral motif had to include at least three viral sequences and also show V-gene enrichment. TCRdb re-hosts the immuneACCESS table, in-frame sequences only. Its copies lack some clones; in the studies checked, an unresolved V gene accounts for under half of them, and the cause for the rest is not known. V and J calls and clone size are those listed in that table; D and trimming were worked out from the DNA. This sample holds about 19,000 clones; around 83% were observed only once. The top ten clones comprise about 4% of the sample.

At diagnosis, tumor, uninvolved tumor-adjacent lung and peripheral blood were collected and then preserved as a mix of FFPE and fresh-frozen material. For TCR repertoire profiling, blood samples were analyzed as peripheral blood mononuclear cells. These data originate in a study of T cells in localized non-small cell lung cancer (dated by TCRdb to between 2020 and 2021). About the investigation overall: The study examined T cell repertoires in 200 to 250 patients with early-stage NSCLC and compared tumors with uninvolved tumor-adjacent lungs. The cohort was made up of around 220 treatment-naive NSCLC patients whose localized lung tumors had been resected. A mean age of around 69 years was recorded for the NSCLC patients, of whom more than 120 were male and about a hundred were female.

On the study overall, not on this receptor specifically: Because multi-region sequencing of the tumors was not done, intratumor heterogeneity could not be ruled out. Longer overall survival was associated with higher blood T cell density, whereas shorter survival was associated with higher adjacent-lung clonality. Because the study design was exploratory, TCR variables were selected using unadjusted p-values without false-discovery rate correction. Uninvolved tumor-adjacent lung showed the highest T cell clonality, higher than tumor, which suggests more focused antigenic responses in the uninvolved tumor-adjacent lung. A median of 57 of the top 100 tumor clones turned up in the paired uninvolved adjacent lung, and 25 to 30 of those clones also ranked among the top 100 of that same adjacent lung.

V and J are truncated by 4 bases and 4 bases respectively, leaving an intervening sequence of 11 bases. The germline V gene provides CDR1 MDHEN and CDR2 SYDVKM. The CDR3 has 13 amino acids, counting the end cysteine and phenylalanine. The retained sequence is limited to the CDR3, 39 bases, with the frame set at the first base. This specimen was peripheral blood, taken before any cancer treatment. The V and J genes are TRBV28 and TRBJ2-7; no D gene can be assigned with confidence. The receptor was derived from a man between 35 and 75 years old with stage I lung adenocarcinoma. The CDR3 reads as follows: CASSSPGLYEQYF. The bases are TGTGCCAGCAGTTCCCCTGGGCTTTACGAGCAGTACTTC. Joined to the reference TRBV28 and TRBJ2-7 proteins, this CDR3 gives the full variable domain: DVKVTQSSRYLVKRTGEKVFLECVQDMDHENMFWYRQDPGLGLRLIYFSYDVKMKEKGDIPEGYSVSREKKERFSLILESASTNQTSMYLCASSSPGLYEQYFGPGTRLTVT.